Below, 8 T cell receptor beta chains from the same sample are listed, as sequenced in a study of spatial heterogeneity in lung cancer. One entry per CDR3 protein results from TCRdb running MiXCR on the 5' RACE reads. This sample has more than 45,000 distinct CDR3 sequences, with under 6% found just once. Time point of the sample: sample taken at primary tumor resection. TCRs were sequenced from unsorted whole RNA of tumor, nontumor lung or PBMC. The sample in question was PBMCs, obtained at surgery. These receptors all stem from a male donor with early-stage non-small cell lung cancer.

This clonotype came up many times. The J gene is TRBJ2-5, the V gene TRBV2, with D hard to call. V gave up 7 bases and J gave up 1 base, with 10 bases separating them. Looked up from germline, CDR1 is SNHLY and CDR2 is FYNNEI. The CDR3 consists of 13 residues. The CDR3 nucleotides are TGTGCCAGCAATGGGGTTTTCCAAGAGACCCAGTACTTC. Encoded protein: CASNGVFQETQYF.

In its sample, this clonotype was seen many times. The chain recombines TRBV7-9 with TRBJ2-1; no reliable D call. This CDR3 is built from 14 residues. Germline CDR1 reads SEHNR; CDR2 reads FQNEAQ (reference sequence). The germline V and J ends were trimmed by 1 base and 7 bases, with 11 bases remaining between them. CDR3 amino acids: CASSLEAARNEQFF. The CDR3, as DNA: TGTGCCAGCAGCTTAGAGGCAGCGCGGAATGAGCAGTTCTTC.

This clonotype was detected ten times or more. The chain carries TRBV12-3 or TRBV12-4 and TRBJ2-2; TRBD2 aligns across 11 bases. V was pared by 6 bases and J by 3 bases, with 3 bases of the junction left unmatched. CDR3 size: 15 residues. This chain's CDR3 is CASSGLAGHTGELFF. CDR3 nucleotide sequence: TGTGCCAGCAGCGGACTAGCGGGCCACACCGGGGAGCTGTTTTTT.

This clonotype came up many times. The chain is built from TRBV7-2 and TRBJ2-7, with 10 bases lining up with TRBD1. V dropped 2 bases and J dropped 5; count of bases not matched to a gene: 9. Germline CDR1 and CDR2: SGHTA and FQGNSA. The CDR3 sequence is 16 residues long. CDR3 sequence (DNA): TGTGCCAGCAGCTTATGGGGACAGGGGTACGGGGACGAGCAGTACTTC. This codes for CASSLWGQGYGDEQYF.

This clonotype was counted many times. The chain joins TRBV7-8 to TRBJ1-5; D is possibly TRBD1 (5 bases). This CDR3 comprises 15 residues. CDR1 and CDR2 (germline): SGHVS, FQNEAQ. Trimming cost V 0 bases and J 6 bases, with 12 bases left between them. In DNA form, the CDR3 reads TGTGCCAGCAGCTTAGCAATAAGGGGATCTCAGCCCCAGCATTTT. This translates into CASSLAIRGSQPQHF.

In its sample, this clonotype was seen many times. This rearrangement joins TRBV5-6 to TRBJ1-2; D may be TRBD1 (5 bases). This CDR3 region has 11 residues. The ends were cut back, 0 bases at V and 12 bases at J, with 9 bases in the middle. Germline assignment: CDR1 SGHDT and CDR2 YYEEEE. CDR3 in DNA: TGTGCCAGCAGCTTGGCACAGGTTCACACCTTC. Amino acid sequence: CASSLAQVHTF. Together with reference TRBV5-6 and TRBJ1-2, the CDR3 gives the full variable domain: DAGVTQSPTHLIKTRGQQVTLRCSPKSGHDTVSWYQQALGQGPQFIFQYYEEEERQRGNFPDRFSGHQFPNYSSELNVNALLLGDSALYLCASSLAQVHTFGSGTRLTVV.

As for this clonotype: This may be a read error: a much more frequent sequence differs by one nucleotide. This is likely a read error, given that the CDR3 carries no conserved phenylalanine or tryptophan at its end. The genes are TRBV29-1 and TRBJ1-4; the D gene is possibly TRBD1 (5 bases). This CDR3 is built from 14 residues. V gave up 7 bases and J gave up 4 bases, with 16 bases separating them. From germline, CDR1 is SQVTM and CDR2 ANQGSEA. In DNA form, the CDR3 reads TGCAGCGCCCGACCTCAGGGAATTAATGAAAAACTGTTTTTA. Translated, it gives CSARPQGINEKLFL.

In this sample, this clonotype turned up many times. CDR3 region: CASSVVGVPGELFF. In nucleotides, the CDR3 is TGTGCCAGCAGCGTAGTCGGGGTCCCCGGGGAGCTGTTTTTT. The chain uses TRBV9 and TRBJ2-2, with TRBD2 as a possible D gene (5 bases). The CDR3 is 14 residues long. Germline V lookup: CDR1 SGDLS, CDR2 YYNGEE. V lost 0 bases, J lost 6 bases, and 9 bases lay in between.